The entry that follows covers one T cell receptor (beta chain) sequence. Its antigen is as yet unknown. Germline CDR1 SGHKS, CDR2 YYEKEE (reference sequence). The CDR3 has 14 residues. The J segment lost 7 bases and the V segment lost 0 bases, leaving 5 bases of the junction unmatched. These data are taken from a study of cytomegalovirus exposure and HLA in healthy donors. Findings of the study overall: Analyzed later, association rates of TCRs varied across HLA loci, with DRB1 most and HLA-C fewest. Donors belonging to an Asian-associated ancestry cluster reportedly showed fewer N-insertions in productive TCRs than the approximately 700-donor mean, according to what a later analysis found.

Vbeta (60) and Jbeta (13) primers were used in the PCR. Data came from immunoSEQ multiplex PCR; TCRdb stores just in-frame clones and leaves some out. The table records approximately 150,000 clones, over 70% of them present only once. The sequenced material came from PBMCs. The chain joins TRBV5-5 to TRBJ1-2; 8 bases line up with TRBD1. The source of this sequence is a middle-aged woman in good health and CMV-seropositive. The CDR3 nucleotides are TGTGCCAGCAGCTTGGGCTCAGGGGGCGGTGGCTACACCTTC. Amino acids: CASSLGSGGGGYTF.